A selection of T cell receptor beta chains follows, all from one sample in a study of T cells in Graves' hyperthyroidism and ophthalmopathy. TCRdb analysed the multiplex PCR reads with MiXCR anew, one entry per CDR3 protein. The top ten clones hold over 15% of a sample with around 700,000 distinct CDR3 sequences, over 15% of them seen once. Sequencing was performed on blood. Receptor source: a woman in her fifties or sixties with Graves' hyperthyroidism that later progressed to Graves' ophthalmopathy. The conserved cysteine and the conserved F or W are not part of the CDR3 here.

v_gene	j_gene	CDR3aa
TRBV6-9	TRBJ1-4	ASSYVLAGAGEKLF
TRBV2	TRBJ2-5	ASSWGRETQY
TRBV15	TRBJ2-5	ATSRGGQGSQETQY
TRBV2	TRBJ1-2	ASRTSTMRGYT
TRBV19	TRBJ1-2	ASSTGQGDGYT
TRBV10-2	TRBJ2-3	ASSELDRVMTQY
TRBV11-3	TRBJ1-1	ASSLGSGDTEAF
TRBV5-6	TRBJ2-5	ASNEDFRQETQY
TRBV7-9	TRBJ2-1	ASSPLLAGVGNEQF
TRBV7-9	TRBJ1-2	ASSLDRVVNYGYT
TRBV6-1	TRBJ2-1	ASRDVANEQF
TRBV20-1	TRBJ1-3	SARDPSTSGNTIY
TRBV20-1	TRBJ1-6	SARDRVTGENSPLH
TRBV4-1	TRBJ1-2	ASSQEPGREDGYT
TRBV7-9	TRBJ2-7	ASSLDGMEQY
TRBV20-1	TRBJ2-2	SARRGGLAGELF
TRBV13	TRBJ1-6	ASSPTPRQHHSPLH
TRBV2	TRBJ2-2	ASSEWVSGGIGSGELF
TRBV2	TRBJ1-5	ASSARSPSNQPQH
TRBV11-2	TRBJ1-5	ASSLDPRANQPQH
TRBV10-1	TRBJ1-2	ASSERGTGAYGYT
TRBV19	TRBJ1-4	ASNDRGGQEKLF
TRBV20-1	TRBJ1-2	SAGAGYGYT
TRBV2	TRBJ2-1	ASSADRRPHGRHTEQF
TRBV3-1	TRBJ1-2	ASSQVGQGLNYGYT
TRBV6-1	TRBJ2-7	ASSANPGRSYEQY
TRBV15	TRBJ1-1	ATSREGIRTEAF
TRBV6-1	TRBJ2-3	ASSPVLTAGTDTQY
TRBV6-1	TRBJ2-1	ASSELSGQGFNEQF
TRBV20-1	TRBJ1-1	SARKRGVSRNTEAF
TRBV5-1	TRBJ1-4	ASSWDTEPNEKLF
TRBV11-2	TRBJ2-3	ASSFTGRVTDTQY
TRBV19	TRBJ1-1	ASSYPMVNTEAF
TRBV7-2	TRBJ1-5	ASSSRWGFNQPQH
TRBV24-1	TRBJ1-5	ATSDKQGGNQPQH
TRBV20-1	TRBJ2-1	SARAASSGLNEQF
TRBV7-9	TRBJ1-2	ASSSRPSWTAGYGYT
TRBV11-3	TRBJ1-4	ASGPGLVGEKLF
TRBV27	TRBJ1-1	ASSLLGTGHMNTEAF
TRBV6-1	TRBJ2-7	ASTQRQPSYEQY
TRBV3-1	TRBJ1-2	ASSQLGDWTGGHT
TRBV5-1	TRBJ2-2	ASSSRLAGPVGELF
TRBV27	TRBJ2-1	ASGPVQGVGNEQF
TRBV4-1	TRBJ1-3	ASSQVRLSGNTIY
TRBV5-1	TRBJ2-1	ANGLRDRVHNEQF
TRBV6-1	TRBJ2-7	ASRHRGSSYEQY
TRBV19	TRBJ1-5	ASSMERGPQH
TRBV7-2	TRBJ1-6	ASSYGGLDRGRSPLH
TRBV5-1	TRBJ2-2	ASSYGRDNTGELF
TRBV7-2	TRBJ2-7	ASSFGTSGGSEQY
TRBV12-3/TRBV12-4	TRBJ1-1	ASSSTGNAF
TRBV10-3	TRBJ2-1	AISESEGQGRSNEQF
TRBV18	TRBJ1-5	ASSPDGTGVNQPQH
TRBV5-1	TRBJ1-6	ASSLRTGGGSPLH
TRBV27	TRBJ1-2	ASSLQINYGYT
TRBV7-9	TRBJ2-2	ASSLPGQDTGELF
TRBV27	TRBJ2-2	ASSLLGIGELF